These 11 T cell receptor beta chains came from one sample sequenced in a study of persistence of HIV-infected CD4 T cells. This nonspecific control used anti-CD3/anti-CD28 bead stimulation of CD4+ T cells. Sorting selected CD4+ T cells upregulating both CD40 ligand and CD69. No antigen has been identified for these receptors. The libraries were made with immunoSEQ version 4 in survey mode. The assay was immunoSEQ multiplex PCR, and TCRdb's table has in-frame clones only and misses some. The table includes 35,000 to 40,000 clones, approximately 86% detected once. The material was CD4+ T cells sorted from PBMCs after roughly 20-hour stimulation, obtained from a patient who received antiretroviral therapy. The origin of the receptors is an adult man with HIV who was CMV-seropositive.

This chain links TRBV7-2 with TRBJ2-1; 12 bases are shared with TRBD2. The germline CDR1 and CDR2 sequences are SGHTA and FQGNSA. The CDR3 covers 18 residues. V lost 0 bases to trimming and J lost 6 bases; unmatched junction nucleotides: 9. The CDR3 DNA is TGTGCCAGCAGCTTAGCCCGCCGGACTAGCGGGGCGGGCAATGAGCAGTTCTTC. Protein sequence: CASSLARRTSGAGNEQFF.

The CDR3 sequence: CASSFFGTDGYTF. For the CDR3, the DNA is TGTGCCAGCAGTTTCTTCGGGACAGATGGCTACACCTTC. The chain has TRBV6-5 and TRBJ1-2; 7 bases are shared with TRBD1. The V segment lost 4 bases and the J segment 6 bases; nucleotides outside the gene matches: 5. Germline V lookup: CDR1 MNHEY, CDR2 SVGAGI. This CDR3 has 13 residues.

The chain carries TRBV6-5 and TRBJ2-7; D remains ambiguous. The CDR3 length is 13 residues. The germline gives CDR1 MNHEY, CDR2 SVGAGI. V was cut by 8 bases and J by 2 bases, with 13 bases left in between. This CDR3 is CASGPSGAYEQYF. CDR3 DNA: TGTGCCAGCGGGCCAAGTGGAGCCTACGAGCAGTACTTC.

This sequence joins TRBV6-5 and TRBJ2-2; D call uncertain. Trimming took off 4 bases at V and 1 base at J, with 7 bases between the two ends. CDR1 MNHEY and CDR2 SVGAGI come from the germline V gene. The CDR3 sequence is 14 residues long. The CDR3 DNA sequence: TGTGCCAGCAGTTTGCTAGGGAACACCGGGGAGCTGTTTTTT. Amino acid sequence: CASSLLGNTGELFF.

V usage is TRBV2 and J usage is TRBJ1-2; perhaps TRBD1 as D (5 bases). The length of the CDR3 is 16 residues. V was shortened by 6 bases and J by 4 bases, with 21 bases between the two germline ends. The germline V gene encodes CDR1 SNHLY and CDR2 FYNNEI. DNA for the CDR3: TGTGCCAGCAGCTCCGCCGGCGGGGGAGGAAGCTATGGCTACACCTTC. Translating gives CASSSAGGGGSYGYTF.

The rearrangement links TRBV5-1 to TRBJ1-1; D is ambiguous. The CDR3 consists of 15 residues. V lost 4 bases and J lost 5, with 18 bases in between. The germline V gene has CDR1 SGHRS and CDR2 YFSETQ. CDR3 in DNA: TGCGCCAGCAGCAAGGACGCCCGTACGGGTACTGAAGCTTTCTTT. This encodes CASSKDARTGTEAFF.

V and J are TRBV6-5 and TRBJ2-5; D is possibly TRBD1 or TRBD2 (5 bases each). This CDR3 region has 15 residues. Germline lookup yields CDR1 MNHEY and CDR2 SVGAGI. V was shortened by 7 bases and J by 0 bases, with 15 bases between the two germline ends. As DNA, the CDR3 is TGTGCCAGCATCCAAACCCGGGGCTACCAAGAGACCCAGTACTTC. Translation gives CASIQTRGYQETQYF.

The chain carries TRBV10-3 and TRBJ2-1; 11 nucleotides match TRBD2. The J segment lost 6 bases and the V segment lost 10 bases, leaving 8 bases of the junction unmatched. CDR1 is ENHRY and CDR2 is SYGVKD in the germline V gene. The CDR3 spans 14 residues. Here the CDR3 reads CATETSGGLNEQFF. DNA of the CDR3: TGTGCCACGGAAACTAGCGGGGGCCTCAATGAGCAGTTCTTC.

J is TRBJ2-7 and V is TRBV10-2; TRBD2 matches at 7 bases. The CDR3 totals 18 residues. V shed 0 bases and J 1 base; nucleotides not matched to a gene: 12. Germline V gene sequence: CDR1 WSHSY, CDR2 SAAADI. The CDR3 DNA sequence: TGCGCCAGCAGTGAGTCGACTCGGGCCAGCGGGGTTTCCTACGAGCAGTACTTC. Encoded protein: CASSESTRASGVSYEQYF.

This clone was detected only once. This chain links TRBV3-1 (or the pseudogene TRBV3-2) with TRBJ1-4; unclear D gene. Per the germline V gene, CDR1 is LGHDT and CDR2 is YNNKEL (reference sequence). This CDR3 region has 14 residues. Trimming cost V 1 base and J 8 bases, with 11 bases left between them. The CDR3 spells CASSQAGLREKLFF. CDR3 sequence (DNA): TGTGCCAGCAGCCAAGCAGGTCTTAGGGAAAAACTGTTTTTT.

Here the CDR3 DNA reads TGCGCCAGCAGCCCCGGAACCTCTCCAACTTACAATGAGCAGTTCTTC. Protein sequence: CASSPGTSPTYNEQFF. The rearrangement uses TRBV5-1 and TRBJ2-1; D gene unclear. The germline V gene has CDR1 SGHRS and CDR2 YFSETQ. The CDR3 is 16 residues long. V lost 4 bases to trimming and J lost 4 bases, with 18 bases between them.